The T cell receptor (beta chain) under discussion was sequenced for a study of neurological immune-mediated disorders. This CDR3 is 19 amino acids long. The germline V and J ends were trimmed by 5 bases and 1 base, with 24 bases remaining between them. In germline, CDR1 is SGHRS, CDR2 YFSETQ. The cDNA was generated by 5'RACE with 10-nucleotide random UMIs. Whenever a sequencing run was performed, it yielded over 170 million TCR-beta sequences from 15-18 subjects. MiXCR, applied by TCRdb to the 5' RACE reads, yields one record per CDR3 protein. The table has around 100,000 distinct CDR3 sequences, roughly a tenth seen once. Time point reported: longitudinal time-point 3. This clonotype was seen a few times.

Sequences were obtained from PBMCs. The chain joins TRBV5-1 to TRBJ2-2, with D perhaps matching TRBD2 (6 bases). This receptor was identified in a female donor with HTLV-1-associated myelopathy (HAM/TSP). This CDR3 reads CASSSSGTPRPLNTGELFF. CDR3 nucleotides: TGCGCCAGCAGTTCCTCCGGGACTCCCCGACCCCTGAACACCGGGGAGCTGTTTTTT.